The source of this TCR beta chain is a study of T cells after yellow fever vaccination. Notes on this clonotype: Its antigen is as yet unknown.

After removal of 9 bases from V and 4 bases from J, the junction contained 16 bases not matched to a gene. The CDR3 is 16 residues long. Germline V gives CDR1 MNHEY, CDR2 SVGEGT. Study-level results: Clones that expanded after primary vaccination mostly reappeared after the booster (around 96% CD4, 88% CD8).

Production of TCR cDNA was by 5'RACE template switching, which also added a universal primer site and UMIs. TCRdb redid the calling of the 5' RACE reads with MiXCR, one entry per CDR3 protein. Seen here are a few hundred thousand distinct CDR3 sequences, about 17% observed once, and the top ten hold approximately 15%. Sequencing used PBMCs, obtained less than 6 days after the first yellow fever vaccination. The chain has TRBV6-2 or TRBV6-3 and TRBJ2-5, with 8 nucleotides matching TRBD2. The clonotype was recovered from a man in his late teens or twenties who received the YFV17D yellow fever vaccine. CDR3 nucleotides: TGTGCCAGTCACCCCTCGGGCGGGGGGCAGAGAGAGACCCAGTACTTC. Amino acids: CASHPSGGGQRETQYF.